Sequencing of this T cell receptor (beta chain) was carried out in a study of early T cells in non-severe SARS-CoV-2 infection. This clonotype was recorded many times. TCRdb reanalysed the 5' RACE reads using MiXCR and keeps one entry per CDR3 protein. The repertoire holds roughly 80,000 distinct CDR3 sequences, about a sixth seen once, with around 12% in the top ten. Material for sequencing was whole blood. This TCR was sampled from an adult who was a healthcare worker with PCR-confirmed SARS-CoV-2 infection or an uninfected control (not recorded which).

CDR3: CASSLAQTGGEQYF. The CDR3 DNA follows: TGCGCCAGCAGCTTGGCCCAGACAGGGGGCGAGCAGTACTTC. J is TRBJ2-7 and V is TRBV5-1, with 9 bases lining up with TRBD1. The CDR3 contains 14 residues. In germline, CDR1 is SGHRS, CDR2 YFSETQ. Unmatched junction bases numbered 4, after V lost 0 bases and J lost 6 bases.